This entry is about one TCR beta chain. The data derive from a study of cytomegalovirus exposure and HLA in healthy donors. The primer mix had 60 Vbeta and 13 Jbeta primers. Profiled with immunoSEQ multiplex PCR; TCRdb holds only in-frame clones, not every one. Of 75,000 or so clones listed, approximately 74% are singletons. The source of this sequence is a woman aged 25 to 39 in good health and CMV-seropositive. The specimen sequenced was PBMCs.

The CDR3 nucleotides read TGTGCCAGCAGCCTTGGACTTTCCACCGGGGAGCTGTTTTTT. Its translation is CASSLGLSTGELFF. The V and J genes are TRBV2 and TRBJ2-2, with D possibly being TRBD2 (5 bases). Germline-derived CDR1 and CDR2 are SNHLY and FYNNEI. The CDR3 consists of 14 residues. With 6 bases removed from V and 4 bases from J, the gap between germline ends came to 12 bases. Using reference TRBV2 and TRBJ2-2 for the parts outside the CDR3, the full variable domain is EPEVTQTPSHQVTQMGQEVILRCVPISNHLYFYWYRQILGQKVEFLVSFYNNEISEKSEIFDDQFSVERPDGSNFTLKIRSTKLEDSAMYFCASSLGLSTGELFFGEGSRLTVL.